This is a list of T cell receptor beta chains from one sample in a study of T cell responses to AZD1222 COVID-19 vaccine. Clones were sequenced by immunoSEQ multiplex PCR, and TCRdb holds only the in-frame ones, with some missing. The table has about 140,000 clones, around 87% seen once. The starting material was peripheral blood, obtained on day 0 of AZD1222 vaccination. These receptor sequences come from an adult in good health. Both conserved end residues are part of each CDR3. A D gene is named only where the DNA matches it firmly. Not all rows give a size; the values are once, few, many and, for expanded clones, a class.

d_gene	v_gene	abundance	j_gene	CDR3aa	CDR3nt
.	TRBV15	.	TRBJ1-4	CATSRGRYEKLFF	TGTGCCACCAGCAGAGGCAGATATGAAAAACTGTTTTTT
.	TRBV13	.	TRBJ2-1	CASSPRLVSEQFF	TGTGCCAGCAGCCCCCGACTAGTGTCTGAGCAGTTCTTC
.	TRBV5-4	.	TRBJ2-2	CASSRIGTLTGELFF	TGTGCCAGCAGCCGGATCGGGACACTCACCGGGGAGCTGTTTTTT
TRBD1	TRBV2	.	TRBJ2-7	CATTGGDEQYF	TGTGCCACGACAGGGGGCGACGAGCAGTACTTC
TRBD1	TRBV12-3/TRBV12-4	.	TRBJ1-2	CASSRDRAYGYTF	TGTGCCAGCAGCCGGGACAGGGCCTATGGCTACACCTTC
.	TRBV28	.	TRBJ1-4	CASSLSGVDEKLFF	TGTGCCAGCAGTTTGTCAGGGGTGGATGAAAAACTGTTTTTT
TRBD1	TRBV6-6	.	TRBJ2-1	CASSHPFRGRRDNEQFF	TGTGCCAGCAGTCATCCTTTCAGGGGGCGGAGGGACAATGAGCAGTTCTTC
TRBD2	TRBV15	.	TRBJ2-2	CATSRGPGLAGAGELFF	TGTGCCACCAGCAGAGGCCCGGGACTAGCGGGCGCCGGGGAGCTGTTTTTT
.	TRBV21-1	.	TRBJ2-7	CASSKAGQGAREQYF	TGTGCCAGCAGCAAAGCCGGGCAGGGGGCGAGGGAGCAGTACTTC
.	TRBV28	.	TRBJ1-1	CASNPPRGAEDTEAFF	TGTGCCAGCAACCCCCCCCGGGGGGCAGAGGACACTGAAGCTTTCTTT
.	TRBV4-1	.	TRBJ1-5	CASSQDLGSQPQHF	TGCGCCAGCAGCCAAGATCTAGGTAGTCAGCCCCAGCATTTT
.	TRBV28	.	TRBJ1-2	CASSFSDRSLGYTF	TGTGCCAGCAGTTTCTCAGACAGATCCCTTGGCTACACCTTC
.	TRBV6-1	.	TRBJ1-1	CASSELRGGASEAFF	TGTGCCAGCAGTGAGCTCAGAGGGGGGGCCAGTGAAGCTTTCTTT
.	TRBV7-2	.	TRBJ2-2	CASSLLAGFNRGELFF	TGTGCCAGCAGCTTACTAGCCGGGTTCAATCGCGGGGAGCTGTTTTTT
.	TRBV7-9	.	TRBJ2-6	CASSAYASGANVLTF	TGTGCCAGCAGCGCTTATGCCTCTGGGGCCAACGTCCTGACTTTC
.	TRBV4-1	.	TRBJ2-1	CASSQSRAGDANEQFF	TGCGCCAGCAGCCAATCTCGGGCAGGGGACGCCAATGAGCAGTTCTTC
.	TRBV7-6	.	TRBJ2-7	CASSSGHNNYEQYF	TGTGCCAGCAGCTCGGGACACAACAACTACGAGCAGTACTTC
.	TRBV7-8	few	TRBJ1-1	CASSQRVNTEAFF	TGTGCCAGCAGCCAACGGGTGAACACTGAAGCTTTCTTT
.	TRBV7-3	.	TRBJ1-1	CASSLAINTEAFF	TGTGCCAGCAGCTTAGCGATCAACACTGAAGCTTTCTTT
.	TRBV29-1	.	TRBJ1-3	CSARGVRNTIYF	TGCAGCGCGCGGGGCGTGAGAAACACCATATATTTT
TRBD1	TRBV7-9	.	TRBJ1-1	CASRGQGGTEAFF	TGTGCCAGCAGAGGACAGGGTGGCACTGAAGCTTTCTTT
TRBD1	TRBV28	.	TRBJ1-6	CASSSTGKGGNSPLHF	TGTGCCAGCAGTTCGACAGGGAAGGGCGGTAATTCACCCCTCCACTTT
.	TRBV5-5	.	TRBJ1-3	CASSLLVDHGNTIYF	TGTGCCAGCAGCTTGCTCGTGGACCACGGAAACACCATATATTTT
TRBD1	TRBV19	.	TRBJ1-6	CASSISGTANSPLHF	TGTGCCAGTAGTATATCCGGGACAGCTAATTCACCCCTCCACTTT
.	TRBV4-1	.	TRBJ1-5	CASSQGDQPQHF	TGCGCCAGCAGCCAAGGGGATCAGCCCCAGCATTTT
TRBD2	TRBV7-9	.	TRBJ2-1	CASKGSGGNNEQFF	TGTGCCAGCAAAGGTAGCGGGGGGAATAATGAGCAGTTCTTC
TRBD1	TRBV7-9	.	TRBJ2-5	CASSFGDRDAETQYF	TGTGCCAGCAGCTTCGGTGACAGGGACGCAGAGACCCAGTACTTC
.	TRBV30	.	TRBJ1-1	CAWRRGIDEAFF	TGTGCCTGGAGGAGAGGGATAGATGAAGCTTTCTTT
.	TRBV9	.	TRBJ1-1	CASSSSVSRRAEAFF	TGTGCCAGCAGCTCCTCTGTGTCCAGACGGGCTGAAGCTTTCTTT
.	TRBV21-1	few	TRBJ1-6	CASSKVGRRGRDSPLHF	TGTGCCAGCAGCAAAGTTGGTCGGAGGGGCCGCGATTCACCCCTCCACTTT
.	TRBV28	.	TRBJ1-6	CASSSIGVGSPLHF	TGTGCCAGCAGTTCCATCGGGGTTGGGTCACCCCTCCACTTT
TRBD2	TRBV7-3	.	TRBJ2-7	CASSLGTSGLSYEQYF	TGTGCCAGCAGCTTGGGGACTAGCGGTCTCTCCTACGAGCAGTACTTC
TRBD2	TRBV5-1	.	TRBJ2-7	CASSPSGTPQVGEQYF	TGCGCCAGCAGCCCGAGCGGGACCCCCCAGGTTGGGGAGCAGTACTTC
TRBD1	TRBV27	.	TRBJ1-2	CASSSAGTGYSNYGYTF	TGTGCCAGCAGTTCCGCCGGGACAGGGTACTCTAACTATGGCTACACCTTC
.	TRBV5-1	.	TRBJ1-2	CASSYGQSYGYTF	TGCGCCAGCAGCTACGGACAGTCGTATGGCTACACCTTC
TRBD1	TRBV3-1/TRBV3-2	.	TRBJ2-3	CASSSRDSKNTDTQYF	TGTGCCAGCAGCAGCCGGGACAGCAAAAACACAGATACGCAGTATTTT
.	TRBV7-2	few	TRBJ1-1	CASSSQGGGIEAFF	TGTGCCAGCAGCTCCCAGGGCGGCGGGATCGAAGCTTTCTTT
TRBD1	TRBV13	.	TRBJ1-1	CASSLRGLIEAFF	TGTGCCAGCAGCTTAAGGGGGCTTATTGAAGCTTTCTTT
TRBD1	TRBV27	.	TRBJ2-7	CASSSRQGAGEQYF	TGTGCCAGCAGTTCCCGACAGGGGGCGGGCGAGCAGTACTTC
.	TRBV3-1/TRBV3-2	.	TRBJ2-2	CASSQADPIVPGELFF	TGTGCCAGCAGCCAAGCTGACCCCATCGTCCCCGGGGAGCTGTTTTTT